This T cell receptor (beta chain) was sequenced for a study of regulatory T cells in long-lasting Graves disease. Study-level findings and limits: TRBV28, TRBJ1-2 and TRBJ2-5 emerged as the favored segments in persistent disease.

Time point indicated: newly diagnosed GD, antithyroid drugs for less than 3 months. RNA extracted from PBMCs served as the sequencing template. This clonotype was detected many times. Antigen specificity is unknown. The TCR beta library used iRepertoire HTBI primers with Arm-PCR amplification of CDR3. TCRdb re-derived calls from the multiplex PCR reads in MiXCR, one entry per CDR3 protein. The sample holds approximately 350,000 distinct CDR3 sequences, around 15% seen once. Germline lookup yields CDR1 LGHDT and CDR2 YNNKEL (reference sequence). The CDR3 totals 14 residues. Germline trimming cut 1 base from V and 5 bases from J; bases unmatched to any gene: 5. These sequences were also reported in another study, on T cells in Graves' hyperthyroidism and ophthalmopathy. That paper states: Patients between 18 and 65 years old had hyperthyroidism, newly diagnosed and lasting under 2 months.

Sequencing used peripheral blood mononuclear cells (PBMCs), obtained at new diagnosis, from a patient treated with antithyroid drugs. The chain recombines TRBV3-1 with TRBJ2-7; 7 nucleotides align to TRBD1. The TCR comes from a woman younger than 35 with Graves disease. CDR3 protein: CASSQGRGGHEQYF. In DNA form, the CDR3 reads TGTGCCAGCAGCCAAGGCAGAGGGGGCCACGAGCAGTACTTC.